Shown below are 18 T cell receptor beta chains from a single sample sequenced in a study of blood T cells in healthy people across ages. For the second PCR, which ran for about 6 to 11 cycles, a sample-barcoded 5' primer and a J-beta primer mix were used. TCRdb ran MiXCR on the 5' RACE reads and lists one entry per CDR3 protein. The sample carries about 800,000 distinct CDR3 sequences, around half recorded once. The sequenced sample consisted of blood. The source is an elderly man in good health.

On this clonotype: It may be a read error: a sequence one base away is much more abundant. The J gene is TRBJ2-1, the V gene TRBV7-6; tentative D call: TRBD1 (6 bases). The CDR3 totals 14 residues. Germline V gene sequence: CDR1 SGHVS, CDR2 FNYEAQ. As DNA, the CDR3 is TGTGCCAGCAGTCAGGGGACCTCCTACAAGGAGCAGTTCTTC. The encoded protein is CASSQGTSYKEQFF.

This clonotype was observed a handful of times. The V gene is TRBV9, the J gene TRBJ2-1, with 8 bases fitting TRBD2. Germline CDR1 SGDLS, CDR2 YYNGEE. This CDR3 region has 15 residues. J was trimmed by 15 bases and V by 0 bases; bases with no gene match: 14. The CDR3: CASSVEPAGEGRLFF. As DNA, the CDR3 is TGTGCCAGCAGCGTAGAGCCAGCGGGAGAGGGACGGTTGTTCTTC.

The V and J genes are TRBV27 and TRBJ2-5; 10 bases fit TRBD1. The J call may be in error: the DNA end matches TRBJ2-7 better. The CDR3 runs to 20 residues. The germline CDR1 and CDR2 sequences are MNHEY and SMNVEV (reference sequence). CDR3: CASSSNTLRTGGKSPYEQYF. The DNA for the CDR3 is TGTGCCAGCAGTTCGAATACCTTAAGGACAGGGGGGAAGAGTCCCTACGAGCAGTACTTC.

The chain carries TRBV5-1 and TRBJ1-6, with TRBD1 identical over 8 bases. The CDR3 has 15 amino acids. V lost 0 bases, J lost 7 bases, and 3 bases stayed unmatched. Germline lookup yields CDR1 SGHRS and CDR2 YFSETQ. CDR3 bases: TGCGCCAGCAGCTTGGAACCAGGGGGCAATTCACCCCTCCACTTT. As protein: CASSLEPGGNSPLHF.

CDR3 coding DNA: TGCAGTGAGGCGAGGGTGCGGGAGCAGTTCTTC. This sequence encodes CSEARVREQFF. V is TRBV20-1 and J is TRBJ2-1; possibly TRBD2 for D (5 bases). Germline CDR1 is DFQATT and CDR2 is SNEGSKA (reference sequence). Trimming took 7 bases from V and 10 from J, leaving 14 bases between them. This CDR3 is built from 11 residues.

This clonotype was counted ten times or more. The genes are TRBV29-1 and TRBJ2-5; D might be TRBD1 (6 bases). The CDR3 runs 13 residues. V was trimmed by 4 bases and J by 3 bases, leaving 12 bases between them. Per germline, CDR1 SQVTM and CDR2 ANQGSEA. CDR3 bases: TGCAGCGTTGCACAGGGAGATAAAGAGACCCAGTACTTC. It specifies CSVAQGDKETQYF.

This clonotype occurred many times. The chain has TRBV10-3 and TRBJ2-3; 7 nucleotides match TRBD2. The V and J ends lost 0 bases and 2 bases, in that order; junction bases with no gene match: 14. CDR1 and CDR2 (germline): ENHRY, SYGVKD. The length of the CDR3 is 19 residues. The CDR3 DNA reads TGTGCCATCAGTGAGTCACCATCTGCGATGGGAGGGTACACAGATACGCAGTATTTT. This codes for CAISESPSAMGGYTDTQYF.

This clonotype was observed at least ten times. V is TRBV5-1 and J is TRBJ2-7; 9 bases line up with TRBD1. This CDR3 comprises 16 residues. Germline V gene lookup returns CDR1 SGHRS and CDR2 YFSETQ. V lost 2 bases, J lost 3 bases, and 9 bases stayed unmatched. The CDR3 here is CASSLAGTGNVYEQYF. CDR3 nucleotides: TGCGCCAGCAGCTTAGCCGGGACAGGGAATGTCTACGAGCAGTACTTC.

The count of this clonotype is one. The CDR3 is CASSLESRADTQYF. CDR3 nucleotide sequence: TGCGCCAGCAGCTTGGAAAGCCGTGCGGATACGCAGTATTTT. The J gene is TRBJ2-3, the V gene TRBV5-1; D is unclear. Germline loops: CDR1 SGHRS, CDR2 YFSETQ. The CDR3 extends over 14 amino acids. Trimming removed 0 bases at V and 6 bases at J, with 11 bases between. Variable domain in full (rest from reference TRBV5-1 and TRBJ2-3): KAGVTQTPRYLIKTRGQQVTLSCSPISGHRSVSWYQQTPGQGLQFLFEYFSETQRNKGNFPGRFSGRQFSNSRSEMNVSTLELGDSALYLCASSLESRADTQYFGPGTRLTVL.

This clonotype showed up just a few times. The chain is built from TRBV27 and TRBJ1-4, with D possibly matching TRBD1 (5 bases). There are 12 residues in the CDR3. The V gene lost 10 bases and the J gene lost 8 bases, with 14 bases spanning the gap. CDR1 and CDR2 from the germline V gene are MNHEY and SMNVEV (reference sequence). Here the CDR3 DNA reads TGTGCCACCAGAGGGGCAGAAGAAAAACTGTTTTTT. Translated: CATRGAEEKLFF.

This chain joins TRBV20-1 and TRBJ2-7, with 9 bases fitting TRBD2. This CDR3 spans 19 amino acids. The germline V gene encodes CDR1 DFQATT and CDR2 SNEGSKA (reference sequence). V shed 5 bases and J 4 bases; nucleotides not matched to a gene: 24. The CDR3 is CSAPPTGQRSRLAVYEQYF. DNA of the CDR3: TGCAGTGCTCCCCCAACGGGACAAAGATCGAGACTAGCGGTTTACGAGCAGTACTTC.

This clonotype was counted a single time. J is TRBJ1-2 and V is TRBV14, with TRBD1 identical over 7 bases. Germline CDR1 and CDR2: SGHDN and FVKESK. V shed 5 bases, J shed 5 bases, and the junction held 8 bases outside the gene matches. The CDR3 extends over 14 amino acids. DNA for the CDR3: TGTGCCAGCAGCTCCGACTCAGGGGGTTATGGCTACACCTTC. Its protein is CASSSDSGGYGYTF.

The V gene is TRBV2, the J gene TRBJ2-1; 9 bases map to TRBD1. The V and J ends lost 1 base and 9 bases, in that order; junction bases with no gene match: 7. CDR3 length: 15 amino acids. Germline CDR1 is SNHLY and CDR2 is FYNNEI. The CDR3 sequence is CASSEGTGDMGEQFF. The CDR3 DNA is TGTGCCAGCAGTGAAGGGACAGGGGACATGGGTGAGCAGTTCTTC.

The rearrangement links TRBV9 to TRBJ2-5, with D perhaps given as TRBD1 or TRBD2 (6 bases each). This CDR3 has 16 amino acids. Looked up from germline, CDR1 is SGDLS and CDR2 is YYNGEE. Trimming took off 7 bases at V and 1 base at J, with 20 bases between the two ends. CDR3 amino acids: CASGSGPRGGQETQYF. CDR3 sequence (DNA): TGTGCCAGCGGCAGCGGGCCTCGAGGGGGCCAAGAGACCCAGTACTTC.

CDR3 bases: TGTGCCAGCAGTTTCGGGACAGGGGGAGAGGAGACCCAGTACTTC. Translation gives CASSFGTGGEETQYF. This rearrangement joins TRBV6-6 to TRBJ2-7; 11 nucleotides line up with TRBD1. The last part of the DNA fits TRBJ2-5 better; the J call may be wrong. Per germline, CDR1 MNHNY and CDR2 SVGAGI (reference sequence). The CDR3 sequence is 15 residues long.

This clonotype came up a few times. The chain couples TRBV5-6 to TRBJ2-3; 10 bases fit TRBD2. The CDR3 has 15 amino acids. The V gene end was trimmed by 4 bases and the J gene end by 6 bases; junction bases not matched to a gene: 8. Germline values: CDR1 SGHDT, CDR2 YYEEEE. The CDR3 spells CASSVPLAGVDTQYF. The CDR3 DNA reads TGTGCCAGCAGCGTACCGCTAGCGGGAGTCGATACGCAGTATTTT.

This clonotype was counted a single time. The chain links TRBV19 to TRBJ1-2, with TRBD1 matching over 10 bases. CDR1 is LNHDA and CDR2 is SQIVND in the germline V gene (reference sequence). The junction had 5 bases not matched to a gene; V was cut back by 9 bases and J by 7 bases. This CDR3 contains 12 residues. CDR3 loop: CASVGTGVGYTF. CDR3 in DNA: TGTGCCAGCGTAGGGACAGGGGTTGGCTACACCTTC. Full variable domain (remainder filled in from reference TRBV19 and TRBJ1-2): DGGITQSPKYLFRKEGQNVTLSCEQNLNHDAMYWYRQDPGQGLRLIYYSQIVNDFQKGDIAEGYSVSREKKESFPLTVTSAQKNPTAFYLCASVGTGVGYTFGSGTRLTVV.

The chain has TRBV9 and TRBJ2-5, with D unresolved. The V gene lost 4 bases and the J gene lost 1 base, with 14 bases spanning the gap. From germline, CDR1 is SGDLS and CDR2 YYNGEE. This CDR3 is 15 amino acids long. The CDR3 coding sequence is TGTGCCAGCAGCACTGCTGGGGTTTTCCAAGAGACCCAGTACTTC. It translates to CASSTAGVFQETQYF.